This TCR beta chain was sequenced in a study of shared clonotypes between healthy human individuals. Background on the study: Used for every donor were three CD4 naive, three CD4 memory, two CD8 naive and one CD8 memory plate.

Memory CD4+ cells were the fraction left after CD45RA+ naive selection. Produced via immunoSEQ multiplex PCR; TCRdb's table is partial and in-frame only. The data contain 2 million to 3 million clones, 93% of them singletons. Unmatched junction bases numbered 13, after V lost 8 bases and J lost 6 bases. Per the germline V gene, CDR1 is SNHLY and CDR2 is FYNNEI. There are 15 residues in the CDR3. The clonotype comes from a man aged 18 to 35 in good health. Some clones in this sample may be carry-over from other donors' samples. The V and J genes are TRBV2 and TRBJ2-3; 8 nucleotides match TRBD1. Sequencing was carried out using naive CD4+ T cells from PBMCs. The subset: CD45RA+ positively selected. CDR3 residues: CASGLNGQGADTQYF. The CDR3 bases are TGTGCCAGCGGCCTGAACGGACAGGGAGCGGATACGCAGTATTTT.